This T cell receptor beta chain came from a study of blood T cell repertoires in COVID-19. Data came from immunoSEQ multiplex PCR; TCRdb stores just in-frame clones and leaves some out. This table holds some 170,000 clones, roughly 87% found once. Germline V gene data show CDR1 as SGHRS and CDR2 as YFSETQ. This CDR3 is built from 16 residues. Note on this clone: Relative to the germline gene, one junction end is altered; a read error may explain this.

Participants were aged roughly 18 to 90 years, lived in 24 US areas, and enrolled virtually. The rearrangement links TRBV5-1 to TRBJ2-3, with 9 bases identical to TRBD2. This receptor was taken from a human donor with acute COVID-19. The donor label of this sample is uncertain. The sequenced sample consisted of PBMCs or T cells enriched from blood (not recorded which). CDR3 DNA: TGCGCCAGCAGTGCCGGTAGCGGGGGACGGGCAGATACGCCGTATTTT. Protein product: CASSAGSGGRADTPYF.